This T cell receptor (beta chain) was sequenced for a study of T cell clonotyping in hematopoietic cell transplantation (dated by TCRdb to the early 2020s). About the investigation overall: The study collected 130 to 150 blood samples from 35 consecutive transplant recipients and their related donors. Patients were recruited between September 2015 and January 2017 and followed until late 2020 or death.

A word on this clone: Its binding antigen is unknown. No much larger clone is present one base from it, and per-base qualities are unavailable.

Overall results and qualifications from the work: Inverse Simpson Index values from donors and from recipients before transplant predicted broader TCR repertoire diversity after transplant. The sample size was limited, and because cells were not sorted, the contributions of CD4 and CD8 repertoires could not be separated. Overlap with donor repertoires was found for only a small fraction of recipient repertoires, with over 95% found to appear de novo at the given depth. A decrease in recipient TCR diversity was observed after transplant, and a progressive increase in pathologically expanded clonotypes was seen from day 30 to day 180.

After removal of 4 bases from V and 3 bases from J, the junction retains 5 bases not matched to a gene. The CDR3 spans 15 residues, from the cysteine through the phenylalanine. Here the CDR3 DNA is all that survives: 45 bases in frame from base 1. According to the germline V gene, CDR1 reads WSHSY and CDR2 reads SAAADI. In light of the paper, this sample's time point label describes: 100 days after allo-HCT. Recipient blood was collected about 28 days before transplant and at days 30, 100 and 180 after transplant. Nuclei Lysis Solution was used to extract genomic DNA from fresh or cryopreserved unfractionated peripheral blood mononuclear cells. The immunoSEQ assay, a bias-controlled multiplex PCR with V- and J-specific primers, was used to amplify TCR beta CDR3 regions from genomic DNA. In a second PCR step, the CDR3 amplicons were tagged with a proprietary barcode plus Illumina adapter sequences. An Illumina MiSeq instrument was used for sequencing of the CDR3 libraries. On the study's bioinformatics: Export and quality control were done with immunoSEQ Analyzer 3.0, while downstream analyses used R Bioconductor and Immunarch. Only productive rearrangements in the normalized downsampled data set were used to calculate repertoire metrics. Clonotypes larger than 5 templates in the normalized cohort were defined as pathologically expanded. The Inverse Simpson Index served as the measure of repertoire diversity. To capture all clonotypes, the CMV-specificity analyses were run on the non-normalized data set. TCRdb holds this immuneACCESS table with in-frame rearrangements only. Some clones are missing; in checked studies, unresolved V genes explain under half, and the rest has no known cause. For V, J and clone size, that table is used; D and trimming come from the DNA. Here the sample has some 6,000 clones; around 90% occur a single time. Clones ranked in the top ten supply 7% to 10% of the sample.

The chain couples TRBV10-2 to TRBJ2-7; 11 central nucleotides agree with TRBD1. This specimen consisted of peripheral blood mononuclear cells, obtained 100 days after allogeneic stem cell transplant. The origin of this receptor is a male patient aged 35-50 years who had an allogeneic stem cell transplant from an unrelated donor, so the T cells may come from the graft donor. Some clones in this sample may be carry-over from other donors' samples. The encoded CDR3 is CASSATGTGGYEQYF. The DNA reads as follows: TGCGCCAGCAGTGCGACCGGGACAGGGGGCTACGAGCAGTACTTC.